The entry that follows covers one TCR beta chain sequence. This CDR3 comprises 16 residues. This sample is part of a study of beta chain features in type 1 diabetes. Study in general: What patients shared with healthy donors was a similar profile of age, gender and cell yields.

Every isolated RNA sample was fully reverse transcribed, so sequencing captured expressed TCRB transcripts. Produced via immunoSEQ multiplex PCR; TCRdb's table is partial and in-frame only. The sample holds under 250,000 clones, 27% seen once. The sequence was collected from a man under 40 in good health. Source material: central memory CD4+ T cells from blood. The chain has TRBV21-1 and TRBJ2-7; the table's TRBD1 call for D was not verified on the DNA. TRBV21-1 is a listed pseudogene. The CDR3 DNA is TGTGCCAGCAGCAAAGTATCCGGGCAGGGGCCCTACGAGCAGTACTTC. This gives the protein CASSKVSGQGPYEQYF.